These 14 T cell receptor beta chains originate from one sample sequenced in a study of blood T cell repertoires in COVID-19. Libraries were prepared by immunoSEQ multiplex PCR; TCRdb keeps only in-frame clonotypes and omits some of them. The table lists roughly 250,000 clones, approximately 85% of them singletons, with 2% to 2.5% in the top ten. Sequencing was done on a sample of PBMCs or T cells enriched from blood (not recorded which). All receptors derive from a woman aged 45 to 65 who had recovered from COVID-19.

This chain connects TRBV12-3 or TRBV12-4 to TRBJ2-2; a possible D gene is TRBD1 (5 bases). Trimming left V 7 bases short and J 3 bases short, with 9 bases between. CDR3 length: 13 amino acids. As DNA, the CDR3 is TGTGCCAGCAAGGAACAGGACACCGGGGAGCTGTTTTTT. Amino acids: CASKEQDTGELFF.

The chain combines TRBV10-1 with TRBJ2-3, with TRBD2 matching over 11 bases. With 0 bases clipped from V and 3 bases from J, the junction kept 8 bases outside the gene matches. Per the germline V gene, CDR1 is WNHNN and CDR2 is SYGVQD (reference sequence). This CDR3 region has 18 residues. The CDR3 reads CASSESTSSGGRTDTQYF. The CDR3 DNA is TGCGCCAGCAGTGAGTCGACGTCTAGCGGGGGGAGGACAGATACGCAGTATTTT.

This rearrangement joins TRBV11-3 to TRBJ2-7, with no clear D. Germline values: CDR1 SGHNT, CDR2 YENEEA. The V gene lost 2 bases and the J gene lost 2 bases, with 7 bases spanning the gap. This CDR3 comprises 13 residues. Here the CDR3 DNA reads TGTGCCAGCAGCTTAAGAGTAGCCTACGAGCAGTACTTC. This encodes CASSLRVAYEQYF.

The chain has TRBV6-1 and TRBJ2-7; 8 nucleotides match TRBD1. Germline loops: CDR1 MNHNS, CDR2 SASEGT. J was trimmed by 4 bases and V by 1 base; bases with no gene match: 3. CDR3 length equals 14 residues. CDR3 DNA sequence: TGTGCCAGCAGTGAAGGGACAGGGCATTACGAGCAGTACTTC. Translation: CASSEGTGHYEQYF.

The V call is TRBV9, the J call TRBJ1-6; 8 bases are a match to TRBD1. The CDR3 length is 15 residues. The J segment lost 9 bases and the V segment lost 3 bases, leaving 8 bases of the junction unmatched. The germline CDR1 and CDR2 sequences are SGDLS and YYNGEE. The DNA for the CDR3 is TGTGCCAGCAGCGATGAACAGACAGGGGCTTCACCCCTCCACTTT. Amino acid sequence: CASSDEQTGASPLHF.

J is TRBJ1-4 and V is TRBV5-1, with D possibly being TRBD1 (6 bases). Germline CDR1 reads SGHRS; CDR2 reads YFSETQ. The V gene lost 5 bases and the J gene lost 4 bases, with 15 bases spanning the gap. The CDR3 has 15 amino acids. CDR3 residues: CASSIWGQSNEKLFF. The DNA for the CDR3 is TGCGCCAGCAGTATATGGGGACAAAGTAATGAAAAACTGTTTTTT.

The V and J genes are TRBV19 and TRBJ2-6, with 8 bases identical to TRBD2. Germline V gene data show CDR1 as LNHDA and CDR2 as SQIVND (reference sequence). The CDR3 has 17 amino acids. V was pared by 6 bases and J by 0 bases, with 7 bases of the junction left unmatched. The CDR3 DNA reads TGTGCCAGTAGCCCGGGACTAGTCTTCTCTGGGGCCAACGTCCTGACTTTC. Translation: CASSPGLVFSGANVLTF.

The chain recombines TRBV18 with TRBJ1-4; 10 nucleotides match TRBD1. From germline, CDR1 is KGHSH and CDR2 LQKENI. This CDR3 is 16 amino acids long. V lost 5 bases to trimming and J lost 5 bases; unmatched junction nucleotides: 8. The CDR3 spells CASSTTRTGGNEKLFF. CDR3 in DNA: TGTGCCAGCTCAACAACGAGGACAGGGGGAAATGAAAAACTGTTTTTT.

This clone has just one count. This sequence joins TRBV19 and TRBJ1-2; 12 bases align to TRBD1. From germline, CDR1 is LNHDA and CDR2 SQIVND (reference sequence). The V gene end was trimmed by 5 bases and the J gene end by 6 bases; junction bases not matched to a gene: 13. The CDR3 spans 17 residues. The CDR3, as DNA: TGTGCCAGTAGTTCCGCCGGGACAGGGGGCTCGTTCCATGGCTACACCTTC. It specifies CASSSAGTGGSFHGYTF.

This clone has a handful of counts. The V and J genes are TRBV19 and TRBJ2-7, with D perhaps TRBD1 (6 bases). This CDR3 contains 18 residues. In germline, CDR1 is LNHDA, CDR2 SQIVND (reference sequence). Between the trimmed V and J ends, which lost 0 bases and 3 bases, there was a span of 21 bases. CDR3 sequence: CASSIDLPLPGQSYEQYF. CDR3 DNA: TGTGCCAGTAGTATAGATCTCCCCCTACCGGGACAAAGCTACGAGCAGTACTTC.

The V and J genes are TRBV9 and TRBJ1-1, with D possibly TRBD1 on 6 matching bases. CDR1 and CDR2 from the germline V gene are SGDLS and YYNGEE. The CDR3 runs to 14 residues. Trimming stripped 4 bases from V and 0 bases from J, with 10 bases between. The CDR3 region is CASSSTGMNTEAFF. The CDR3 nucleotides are TGTGCCAGCAGCTCTACAGGGATGAACACTGAAGCTTTCTTT.

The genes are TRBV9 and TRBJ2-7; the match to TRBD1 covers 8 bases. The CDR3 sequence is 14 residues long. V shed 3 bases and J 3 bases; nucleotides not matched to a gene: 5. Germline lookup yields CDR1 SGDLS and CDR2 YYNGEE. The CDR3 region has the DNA TGTGCCAGCAGCGCGACAGGGGATAACTACGAGCAGTACTTC. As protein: CASSATGDNYEQYF.

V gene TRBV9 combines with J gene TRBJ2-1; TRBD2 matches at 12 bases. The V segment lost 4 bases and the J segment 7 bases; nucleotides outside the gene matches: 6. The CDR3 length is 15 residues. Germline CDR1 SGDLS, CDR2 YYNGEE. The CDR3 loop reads CASSRGLAGRNEQFF. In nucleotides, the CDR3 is TGTGCCAGCAGCCGCGGACTAGCGGGAAGGAATGAGCAGTTCTTC.

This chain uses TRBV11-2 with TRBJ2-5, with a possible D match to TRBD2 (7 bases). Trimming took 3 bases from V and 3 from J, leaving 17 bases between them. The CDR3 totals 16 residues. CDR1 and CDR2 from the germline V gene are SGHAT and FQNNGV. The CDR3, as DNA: TGTGCCAGCAGCTTGGGTCTAGGGGGGGCTGAAGAGACCCAGTACTTC. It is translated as CASSLGLGGAEETQYF.